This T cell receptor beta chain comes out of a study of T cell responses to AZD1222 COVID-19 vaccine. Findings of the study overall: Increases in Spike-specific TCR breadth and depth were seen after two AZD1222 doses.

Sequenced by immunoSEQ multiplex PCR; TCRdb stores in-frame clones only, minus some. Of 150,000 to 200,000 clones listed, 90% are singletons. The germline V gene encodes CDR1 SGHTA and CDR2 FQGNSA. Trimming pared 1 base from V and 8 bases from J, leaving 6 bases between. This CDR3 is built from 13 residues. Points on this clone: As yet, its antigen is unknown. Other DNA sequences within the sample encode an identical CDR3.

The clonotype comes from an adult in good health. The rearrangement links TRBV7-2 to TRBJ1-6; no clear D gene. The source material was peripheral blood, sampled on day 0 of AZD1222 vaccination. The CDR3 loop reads CASSLGGDSPLHF. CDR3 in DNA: TGTGCCAGCAGCTTAGGCGGGGATTCACCCCTCCACTTT.